A selection of T cell receptor beta chains follows, all from one sample in a study of shared clonotypes between healthy human individuals. Assay: immunoSEQ multiplex PCR; the TCRdb copy retains only in-frame clones and omits some. Of about 800,000 clones in the sample, roughly 96% were seen once. The specimen sequenced was naive CD8+ T cells sorted from blood. These TCRs come from a man aged 25 to 40 in good health. The CDR3 runs from the conserved cysteine through the conserved F or W. Fields, in order: D gene, clone size, V gene, J gene, CDR3 DNA, CDR3 protein. A D gene is named only where the DNA matches it firmly. Expanded clones are given a class, and other clones once, few, many or no size at all.

>NA|NA|TRBV18|TRBJ2-3
TGTGCCAGCTCACCGACGACTTGGACAGCGATAAAAGATACGCAGTATTTT
CASSPTTWTAIKDTQYF
>NA|NA|TRBV25-1|TRBJ1-2
TGTGCCAGCAGTGAAAGTCAACAGTTCTATGGCTACACCTTC
CASSESQQFYGYTF
>NA|NA|TRBV9|TRBJ2-1
TGTGCCAGCAGCGTAGAGGAGCGGACCGTCTACAATGAGCAGTTCTTC
CASSVEERTVYNEQFF
>NA|NA|TRBV7-9|TRBJ1-5
TGTGCCAGCAGCTTACGTCTGGGCAATCAGCCCCAGCATTTT
CASSLRLGNQPQHF
>NA|NA|TRBV30|TRBJ1-1
TGTGCCTGGAGTGTATATAAGGTTTATCAGGCGATGGCCGAAGCTTTCTTT
CAWSVYKVYQAMAEAFF
>NA|NA|TRBV4-1|TRBJ2-7
TGCGCCAGCAGCCAAGAGGAGGGTATAAGCTCCTACGAGCAGTACTTC
CASSQEEGISSYEQYF
>TRBD1|NA|TRBV5-1|TRBJ2-1
TGCGCCAGCAGGCGGGGACAGGGGAGCTCCTACAATGAGCAGTTCTTC
CASRRGQGSSYNEQFF
>NA|NA|TRBV4-3|TRBJ2-1
TGCGCCAGCACCCCGTTTGTGGGGAGCTCCTACAATGAGCAGTTCTTC
CASTPFVGSSYNEQFF
>NA|once|TRBV6-5|TRBJ2-1
TGTGCCAGCACTGGAGGGTTCGATGAGCAGTTCTTC
CASTGGFDEQFF
>NA|once|TRBV19|TRBJ1-5
TGTGCCAGTAGTATCTACCAGGTGGGCAATCAGCCCCAGCATTTT
CASSIYQVGNQPQHF
>TRBD2|NA|TRBV7-9|TRBJ2-7
TGTGCCAGCAGCTTAGTCGGCGAGACTAGCGGGAGTGAGTACGAGCAGTACTTC
CASSLVGETSGSEYEQYF
>NA|NA|TRBV5-1|TRBJ2-7
TGCGCCAGCAGAGGGGGGTCAGTCGACCCCTACGAGCAGTACTTC
CASRGGSVDPYEQYF
>NA|NA|TRBV11-2|TRBJ2-7
TGTGCCAGCAGCTTAAGACCAGGGTTCCAGGACGAGCAGTACTTC
CASSLRPGFQDEQYF
>NA|NA|TRBV13|TRBJ2-1
TGTGCCAGCAGCTTAGCACAGCTAAGCTACAATGAGCAGTTCTTC
CASSLAQLSYNEQFF
>NA|NA|TRBV5-1|TRBJ2-5
TGCGCCAGCAGCTTGGCCCTAAATGGAAGAGAGACCCAGTACTTC
CASSLALNGRETQYF
>NA|NA|TRBV4-2|TRBJ2-3
TGTGCCAGCAGCCAAGTTACAGATACGCAGTATTTT
CASSQVTDTQYF
>TRBD2|NA|TRBV27|TRBJ2-1
TGTGCCAGCAGTCCACTAGCGGGATCGCACAATGAGCAGTTCTTC
CASSPLAGSHNEQFF
>TRBD1|NA|TRBV29-1|TRBJ2-7
TGCAGCGTTGAGACCGGCGACAGGGGTATCTACGAGCAGTACTTC
CSVETGDRGIYEQYF
>NA|NA|TRBV2|TRBJ2-1
TGTGCCAGCAGCCCTGGTTGGAGTACAGGTTCGAGCTCCTACAATGAGCAGTTCTTC
CASSPGWSTGSSSYNEQFF
>NA|NA|TRBV19|TRBJ2-7
TGTGCCAGTATTATTGGACAGAAGTTATCCTACGAGCAGTACTTC
CASIIGQKLSYEQYF
>TRBD1|NA|TRBV27|TRBJ1-4
TGTGCCAGCAGTTCCCTCGACAGGGGGAGTAATGAAAAACTGTTTTTT
CASSSLDRGSNEKLFF
>TRBD2|NA|TRBV9|TRBJ2-3
TGTGCCAGCAGCGTAGAAGGCGGGAGCCCCGCAGATACGCAGTATTTT
CASSVEGGSPADTQYF
>TRBD1|NA|TRBV29-1|TRBJ1-1
TGCAGCGTCGCTACAGGGGTGGACACTGAAGCTTTCTTT
CSVATGVDTEAFF
>NA|NA|TRBV19|TRBJ2-7
TGTGCCAGTAGGGAACGGGACTTACACTACGAGCAGTACTTC
CASRERDLHYEQYF
>NA|NA|TRBV4-1|TRBJ2-6
TGCGCCAGCAGCCGTCTGAAGCTGGGTGGGGCCAACGTCCTGACTTTC
CASSRLKLGGANVLTF
>NA|NA|TRBV27|TRBJ1-1
TGTGCCAGCACTTCATGGGAGGGAACTGAAGCTTTCTTT
CASTSWEGTEAFF
>TRBD1|NA|TRBV28|TRBJ2-7
TGTGCCAGCAGTTTTACAGGGGACTCCTACGAGCAGTACTTC
CASSFTGDSYEQYF
>NA|NA|TRBV7-9|TRBJ1-2
TGTGCCAGCAGCGACGCTAACTATGGCTACACCTTC
CASSDANYGYTF
>NA|NA|TRBV30|TRBJ2-7
TGTGCCGGGTCTCTAAAGGATAGAACCTACGAGCAGTACTTC
CAGSLKDRTYEQYF
>NA|NA|TRBV7-8|TRBJ1-1
TGTGCCAGCAGCACCTACAACCAGATGAACACTGAAGCTTTCTTT
CASSTYNQMNTEAFF
>NA|NA|TRBV27|TRBJ1-1
TGTGCCAGCAGGGGGGGGCTAGGGACTGAAGCTTTCTTT
CASRGGLGTEAFF
>NA|NA|TRBV7-7|TRBJ2-1
TGTGCCAGCAGCTTAGACCCATACTACAATGAGCAGTTCTTC
CASSLDPYYNEQFF
>NA|NA|TRBV29-1|TRBJ2-7
TGCAGCGTTGAAGAGGGGGAGGACTACGAGCAGTACTTC
CSVEEGEDYEQYF
>TRBD1|NA|TRBV6-1|TRBJ2-7
TGTGCCAGCACCCCCCGGGGACAGGGCTACGAGCAGTACTTC
CASTPRGQGYEQYF
>NA|NA|TRBV6-5|TRBJ1-1
TGTGCCAGCAGTTATCGGGCTGAAGCTTTCTTT
CASSYRAEAFF